Following are 30 T cell receptor beta chains from one sample sequenced in a study of T cells after yellow fever vaccination. TCRdb processed the 5' RACE reads anew with MiXCR; each CDR3 protein has one entry. The data contain about 350,000 distinct CDR3 sequences, approximately 4% of them singletons. Source: PBMCs, taken 5 days after the yellow fever booster vaccination. These receptors originate from a man between 18 and 35 years old who received the YFV17D yellow fever vaccine.

V and J are TRBV4-3 and TRBJ2-3; 11 bases are shared with TRBD2. This CDR3 is built from 16 residues. Germline V gene sequence: CDR1 LGHNA, CDR2 YSLEER. Trimming took 0 bases from V and 4 from J; bases not matched to a gene: 3. The CDR3 region is CASSQDVAGGPDTQYF. The CDR3 region has the DNA TGCGCCAGCAGCCAAGACGTAGCGGGGGGGCCAGATACGCAGTATTTT.

V usage is TRBV9 and J usage is TRBJ1-3; D is perhaps TRBD1 (5 bases). The V gene's germline CDR1 is SGDLS and CDR2 YYNGEE. V was shortened by 4 bases and J by 6 bases, with 14 bases between the two germline ends. This CDR3 comprises 14 residues. CDR3: CASSLRSQENTIYF. In DNA, the CDR3 is TGTGCCAGCAGCCTCAGATCACAGGAAAACACCATATATTTT.

At least ten counts were recorded for this clonotype. The chain is built from TRBV10-3 and TRBJ2-7, with D perhaps matching TRBD2 (6 bases). The CDR3 runs 15 residues. Germline V gives CDR1 ENHRY, CDR2 SYGVKD. V dropped 4 bases and J dropped 2 bases, with 15 bases sitting between them. CDR3: CAISGMGGPTYEQYF. The CDR3, as DNA: TGTGCCATCAGTGGGATGGGGGGTCCGACCTACGAGCAGTACTTC.

The chain links TRBV30 to TRBJ1-2; tentative D call: TRBD1 (6 bases). There are 13 residues in the CDR3. CDR1 is GTSNPN, CDR2 SVGIG, per germline (reference sequence). The ends were cut back, 8 bases at V and 5 bases at J, with 18 bases in the middle. CDR3 residues: CARKGEDRYGYTF. In nucleotides, the CDR3 is TGTGCCCGGAAGGGGGAAGATCGGTATGGCTACACCTTC.

The table lists this clonotype with a count of one. This chain links TRBV6-1 with TRBJ1-2; D is unresolved. Germline CDR1 is MNHNS and CDR2 is SASEGT. V lost 1 base, J lost 4 bases, and 10 bases lay in between. CDR3 length equals 14 residues. CDR3 in amino acids: CASSEGRATYGYTF. The CDR3 bases are TGTGCCAGCAGTGAAGGGCGCGCCACCTATGGCTACACCTTC.

The gene calls are TRBV24-1 and TRBJ1-2, with no clear D. V lost 5 bases and J lost 2, with 5 bases in between. The CDR3 contains 12 residues. The germline gives CDR1 KGHDR, CDR2 SFDVKD. The CDR3 coding sequence is TGTGCCACCAGTGCGGAGAACTATGGCTACACCTTC. It specifies CATSAENYGYTF.

The gene calls are TRBV18 and TRBJ2-7; 8 nucleotides agree with TRBD1. CDR3 length equals 13 residues. From germline, CDR1 is KGHSH and CDR2 LQKENI. The trim removed 3 bases at V and 5 bases at J, leaving 3 bases unmatched. The DNA for the CDR3 is TGTGCCAGCTCACCGGACAGGGTTAACGAGCAGTACTTC. Translating it yields CASSPDRVNEQYF.

This clonotype was counted between two and nine times. The chain recombines TRBV18 with TRBJ1-1; TRBD1 might be the D (5 bases). The CDR3 loop spans 18 amino acids. CDR1 KGHSH and CDR2 LQKENI come from the germline V gene. The V end lost 3 bases, the J end lost 0 bases, and 20 bases lay between the germline ends. CDR3 nucleotides: TGTGCCAGCTCACCGGCGGGAGGGGCCTCGACCTTGAACACTGAAGCTTTCTTT. Encoded protein: CASSPAGGASTLNTEAFF.

This clonotype has just a few counts. V usage is TRBV4-1 and J usage is TRBJ1-2; 7 bases are shared with TRBD1. CDR3 length: 14 amino acids. The J segment lost 0 bases and the V segment lost 5 bases, leaving 3 bases of the junction unmatched. The germline gives CDR1 MGHRA, CDR2 YSYEKL. The CDR3 coding sequence is TGCGCCAGCAGCGGGACAGTAGCTAACTATGGCTACACCTTC. Residues: CASSGTVANYGYTF.

Comments on this clonotype: The junction shows a germline mismatch at one end, possibly a read error. The V call is TRBV4-3, the J call TRBJ1-1, with a weak D call TRBD1 (5 bases). Germline V gene data show CDR1 as LGHNA and CDR2 as YSLEER. CDR3 size: 15 residues. The CDR3 protein is CASSQDWRGDTEALF. CDR3 nucleotide sequence: TGCGCCAGCAGCCAAGACTGGAGGGGAGACACTGAAGCTTTATTT.

V is TRBV5-1 and J is TRBJ1-3; D not resolved. V lost 2 bases to trimming and J lost 0 bases, with 15 bases between them. Germline V lookup: CDR1 SGHRS, CDR2 YFSETQ. The CDR3 spans 17 residues. CDR3 amino acids: CASSLGLVADSGNTIYF. DNA for the CDR3: TGCGCCAGCAGCTTAGGTTTGGTGGCAGACTCTGGAAACACCATATATTTT.

Only a few counts were recorded for this clonotype. V is TRBV7-2 and J is TRBJ1-2; D call uncertain. The CDR3 length is 14 residues. In germline, CDR1 is SGHTA, CDR2 FQGNSA. V gave up 1 base and J gave up 6 bases, with 12 bases separating them. This chain's CDR3 is CASSLVAPQNGYTF. For the CDR3, the DNA is TGTGCCAGCAGCTTAGTCGCCCCCCAAAATGGCTACACCTTC.

The chain couples TRBV4-1 to TRBJ1-4; no clear D gene. CDR1 MGHRA and CDR2 YSYEKL come from the germline V gene. V was clipped by 0 bases and J by 4 bases, with 9 bases between them. This CDR3 contains 15 residues. The CDR3 here is CASSQDWNLNEKLFF. Written as DNA, the CDR3 is TGCGCCAGCAGCCAAGATTGGAATCTTAATGAAAAACTGTTTTTT.

This clonotype was recorded a few times. The chain uses TRBV18 and TRBJ2-5; no definite D call. With 2 bases removed from V and 5 bases from J, the gap between germline ends came to 18 bases. CDR1 is KGHSH, CDR2 LQKENI, per germline. The CDR3 totals 16 residues. CDR3 protein: CASSPFSARQSETQYF. CDR3 DNA sequence: TGTGCCAGCTCACCATTCTCGGCGCGGCAGAGCGAGACCCAGTACTTC.

Only a few counts were recorded for this clonotype. CDR3 nucleotide sequence: TGTGCCAGCAGCTTAGGGGGCTGGGCTTTCTTT. This codes for CASSLGGWAFF. This sequence joins TRBV7-9 and TRBJ1-1; maybe TRBD1 (5 bases). Germline lookup yields CDR1 SEHNR and CDR2 FQNEAQ (reference sequence). Trimming stripped 1 base from V and 11 bases from J, with 8 bases between. This CDR3 is built from 11 residues.

This clonotype appeared a few times. CDR3 DNA: TGTGCCAGCACCCTCAGGTCGGGACAGAGCACAGATACGCAGTATTTT. Translating it yields CASTLRSGQSTDTQYF. The chain combines TRBV7-9 with TRBJ2-3, with 7 bases aligning to TRBD1. The CDR3 sequence is 16 residues long. The germline gives CDR1 SEHNR, CDR2 FQNEAQ (reference sequence). J was trimmed by 0 bases and V by 7 bases; bases with no gene match: 10.

This clonotype was seen only a few times. The rearrangement links TRBV21-1 to TRBJ2-7; TRBD1, the table's D call, lacks a check against the DNA. TRBV21-1 is designated a pseudogene. This CDR3 region has 15 residues. CDR3 in amino acids: CASSEWDREPYEQYV. The CDR3, as DNA: TGTGCCAGCAGCGAATGGGACAGGGAACCCTACGAGCAGTACGTC.

The rearrangement joins TRBV12-3 or TRBV12-4 to TRBJ1-1; D may be TRBD1 (6 bases). V was cut by 6 bases and J by 3 bases, with 17 bases left in between. This CDR3 region has 15 residues. The CDR3 protein is CASSSSDRPYTEAFF. The CDR3, as DNA: TGTGCCAGCAGCTCATCTGACAGGCCCTACACTGAAGCTTTCTTT.

V usage is TRBV18 and J usage is TRBJ2-7; 7 positions match TRBD1. The CDR3 runs to 14 residues. Germline V gene data show CDR1 as KGHSH and CDR2 as LQKENI. V trimming: 6 bases; J trimming: 3 bases; junction bases outside the gene matches: 8. This chain's CDR3 is CASSRQGPRYEQYV. For the CDR3, the DNA is TGTGCCAGCTCGCGACAGGGCCCCCGCTACGAGCAGTACGTC.

This clonotype was detected ten times or more. The rearrangement uses TRBV4-2 and TRBJ1-6; tentative D call: TRBD1 (6 bases). V lost 3 bases, J lost 7 bases, and 10 bases lay in between. The CDR3 has 14 amino acids. Germline CDR1 is LGHNA and CDR2 is YNFKEQ. The DNA of the CDR3 is TGTGCCAGCAGCCAGACGGGGGGCAATTCACCCCTCCACTTT. This codes for CASSQTGGNSPLHF.

The chain combines TRBV7-2 with TRBJ2-5; maybe TRBD2 (6 bases). Looked up from germline, CDR1 is SGHTA and CDR2 is FQGNSA. The CDR3 sequence is 15 residues long. V lost 2 bases to trimming and J lost 8 bases, with 18 bases between them. The CDR3 region has the DNA TGTGCCAGCAGCTTACTCCCGCGGGGAGCCGAAACCCAGTACTTC. Its protein is CASSLLPRGAETQYF.

This clonotype was detected only a few times. The chain uses TRBV7-9 and TRBJ2-5; D is perhaps TRBD1 or TRBD2 (5 bases each). Germline lookup yields CDR1 SEHNR and CDR2 FQNEAQ (reference sequence). The CDR3 extends over 15 amino acids. Trimming pared 2 bases from V and 4 bases from J, leaving 14 bases between. The CDR3 sequence: CASSLRQGAGETQYF. For the CDR3, the DNA is TGTGCCAGCAGCTTAAGGCAGGGCGCGGGAGAGACCCAGTACTTC.

This clonotype showed up many times. The V gene is TRBV5-1, the J gene TRBJ2-5, with 10 positions matching TRBD1. V lost 3 bases and J lost 4; bases outside the gene matches: 3. There are 14 residues in the CDR3. Germline V gene data show CDR1 as SGHRS and CDR2 as YFSETQ. The CDR3 sequence: CASSSGQGLETQYF. For the CDR3, the DNA is TGCGCCAGCAGCTCGGGACAGGGGTTAGAGACCCAGTACTTC.

This clonotype was recorded a few times. The rearrangement links TRBV7-2 to TRBJ2-7, with D perhaps matching TRBD1 or TRBD2 (5 bases each). CDR3 length: 12 amino acids. V lost 2 bases, J lost 4 bases, and 6 bases lay in between. Per the germline V gene, CDR1 is SGHTA and CDR2 is FQGNSA. CDR3 sequence (DNA): TGTGCCAGCAGCTTATGGGGGTACGAGCAGTACTTC. It specifies CASSLWGYEQYF.

There are a few counts of this clonotype. The rearrangement uses TRBV7-2 and TRBJ2-5; tentative D call: TRBD2 (5 bases). The CDR3 covers 16 residues. From germline, CDR1 is SGHTA and CDR2 FQGNSA. Trimming stripped 2 bases from V and 5 bases from J, with 18 bases between. The DNA of the CDR3 is TGTGCCAGCAGCTTAAACCCGCCTAGCTTAATCGAGACCCAGTACTTC. Protein product: CASSLNPPSLIETQYF.

The chain's CDR3 is CASSEAVGQGIGVYEQYF. DNA of the CDR3: TGCGCCAGCAGCGAGGCGGTGGGACAGGGTATTGGAGTTTACGAGCAGTACTTC. The V gene is TRBV23-1, the J gene TRBJ2-7; TRBD1 aligns across 9 bases. TRBV23-1 is placed among ORFs of uncertain function. V shed 6 bases, J shed 4 bases, and the junction held 19 bases outside the gene matches. This CDR3 contains 18 residues.

This clonotype was seen repeatedly, ten times or more. V is TRBV6-5 and J is TRBJ1-4; possibly TRBD1 for D (6 bases). CDR1 is MNHEY and CDR2 is SVGAGI in the germline V gene. The CDR3 length is 13 residues. The V end lost 7 bases, the J end lost 8 bases, and 14 bases lay between the germline ends. The CDR3 reads CASKSPGDEKLFF. The DNA of the CDR3 is TGTGCCAGCAAGTCCCCAGGGGACGAAAAACTGTTTTTT.

The chain's CDR3 is CASSQASTGDTEAFF. The CDR3 nucleotides are TGCGCCAGCAGCCAAGCTTCGACAGGGGACACTGAAGCTTTCTTT. The gene calls are TRBV4-3 and TRBJ1-1, with 8 nucleotides matching TRBD1. V dropped 1 base and J dropped 3; count of bases not matched to a gene: 4. In germline, CDR1 is LGHNA, CDR2 YSLEER. This CDR3 comprises 15 residues.

This clonotype was seen only a few times. The CDR3 nucleotides read TGTGCCAGCAGCCCTGGGGGGGGCAGCCGATTCTACGAGCAGTACGTC. This translates into CASSPGGGSRFYEQYV. The chain recombines TRBV7-9 with TRBJ2-7, with D possibly being TRBD2 (7 bases). Germline loops: CDR1 SEHNR, CDR2 FQNEAQ (reference sequence). This CDR3 is 16 amino acids long. The V gene lost 5 bases and the J gene lost 3 bases, with 20 bases spanning the gap.

This clonotype was seen a handful of times. The chain links TRBV29-1 to TRBJ2-7, with D possibly being TRBD1 (6 bases). This CDR3 is 10 amino acids long. With 7 bases removed from V and 5 bases from J, the gap between germline ends came to 9 bases. In germline, CDR1 is SQVTM, CDR2 ANQGSEA. CDR3 amino acids: CSAQGNEQYF. The CDR3 nucleotides read TGCAGCGCGCAGGGGAACGAGCAGTACTTC.